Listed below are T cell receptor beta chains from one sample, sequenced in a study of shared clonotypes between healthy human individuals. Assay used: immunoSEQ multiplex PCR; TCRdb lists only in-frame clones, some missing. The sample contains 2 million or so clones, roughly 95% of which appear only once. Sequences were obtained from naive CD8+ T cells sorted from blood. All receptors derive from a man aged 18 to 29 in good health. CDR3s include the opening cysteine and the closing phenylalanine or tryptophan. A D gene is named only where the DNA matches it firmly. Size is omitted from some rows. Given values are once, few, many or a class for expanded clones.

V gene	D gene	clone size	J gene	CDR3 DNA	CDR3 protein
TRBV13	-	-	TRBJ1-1	TGTGCCAGCAGCTTAGGCCCAGGGGAGAACACTGAAGCTTTCTTT	CASSLGPGENTEAFF
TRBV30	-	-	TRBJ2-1	TGTGCCTGGAGTGGCGAAGGGTTTAATGAGCAGTTCTTC	CAWSGEGFNEQFF
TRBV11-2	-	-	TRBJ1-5	TGTGCCAGCAGGGTGGACGAACCCGATCAGCCCCAGCATTTT	CASRVDEPDQPQHF
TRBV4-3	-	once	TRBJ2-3	TGCGCCAGCAGCCGCTTGGACGACGTCGGGACAGATACGCAGTATTTT	CASSRLDDVGTDTQYF
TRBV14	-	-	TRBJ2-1	TGTGCCAGCAGCCAAGGGAGCCGGGAGTTGGACAATGAGCAGTTCTTC	CASSQGSRELDNEQFF
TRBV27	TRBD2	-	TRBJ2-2	TGTGCCAGCAGTTTTAGCGGGGGTGACTACACCGGGGAGCTGTTTTTT	CASSFSGGDYTGELFF
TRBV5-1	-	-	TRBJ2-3	TGCGCCAGCAGCTTGGACGGCGGCTACACAGATACGCAGTATTTT	CASSLDGGYTDTQYF
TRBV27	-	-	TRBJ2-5	TGCGCCAGCAGTTTGCTAGCTCCTTCGGGAGAGACCCAGTACTTC	CASSLLAPSGETQYF
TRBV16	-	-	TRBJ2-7	TGTGCCAGCAGCCGCGTCGCGGCTGTCTACGAGCAGTACTTC	CASSRVAAVYEQYF
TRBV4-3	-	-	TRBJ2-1	TGCGCCAGCAGCCAAGAAACGGGTGACTCCTACAATGAGCAGTTCTTC	CASSQETGDSYNEQFF
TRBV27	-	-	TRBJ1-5	TGTGCCAGCAGTCCCATTAGGGTCAATAGCAATCAGCCCCAGCATTTT	CASSPIRVNSNQPQHF
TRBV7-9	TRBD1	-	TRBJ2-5	TGTGCCAGCAGCTTAGCCGGACAGGAACAAGAGACCCAGTACTTC	CASSLAGQEQETQYF
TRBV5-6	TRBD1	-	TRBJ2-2	TGTGCCAGCAGCGGGGACAGTAAGAACACCGGGGAGCTGTTTTTT	CASSGDSKNTGELFF
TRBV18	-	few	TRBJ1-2	TGTGCCAGCTCGTCTCCCGCCTCTGCCTATGGCTACACCTTC	CASSSPASAYGYTF
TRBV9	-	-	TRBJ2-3	TGTGCCAGCAGCGTAGGGCTATCGAGCACAGATACGCAGTATTTT	CASSVGLSSTDTQYF
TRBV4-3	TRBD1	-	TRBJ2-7	TGCGCCAGCAGCCAAGTTGTAGGGGGCGAATCTTACGAGCAGTACTTC	CASSQVVGGESYEQYF
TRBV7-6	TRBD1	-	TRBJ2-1	TGTGCCAGCAGCCCCCGAAATCTTCCTTCGCCGGGACAGGGATACAATGAGCAGTTCTTC	CASSPRNLPSPGQGYNEQFF
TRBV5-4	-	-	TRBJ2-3	TGTGCCAGCAGCTGGGGGGGCGTTACAGATACGCAGTATTTT	CASSWGGVTDTQYF
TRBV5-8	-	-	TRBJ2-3	TGTGCCAGCAGCTCCCGGGGCTTCCCTCTCACAGATACGCAGTATTTT	CASSSRGFPLTDTQYF
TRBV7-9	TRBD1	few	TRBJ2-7	TGTGCCAGCAGCTTCGGCACAGGGGGGTGGTACGAGCAGTACTTC	CASSFGTGGWYEQYF
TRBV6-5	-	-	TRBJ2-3	TGTGCCAGCAGACTAGATAGGGCCCCAGATACGCAGTATTTT	CASRLDRAPDTQYF
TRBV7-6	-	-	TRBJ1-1	TGTGCCAGCAGCTTAGAACAGGGTAGGTCGAACACTGAAGCTTTCTTT	CASSLEQGRSNTEAFF
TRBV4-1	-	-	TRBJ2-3	TGCGCCAGCAGCCAAGATGACTGGAGCACAGATACGCAGTATTTT	CASSQDDWSTDTQYF
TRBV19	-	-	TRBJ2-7	TGTGCCAGTAGTATAGGGGGCGGAGGGGCGTACGAGCAGTACTTC	CASSIGGGGAYEQYF
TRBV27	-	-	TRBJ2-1	TGTGCCAGCAGTTTGATTGAGGGAGGCAATGAGCAGTTCTTC	CASSLIEGGNEQFF
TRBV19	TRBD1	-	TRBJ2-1	TGTGCCAGTAAGGACAGGGTTACCTACAATGAGCAGTTCTTC	CASKDRVTYNEQFF
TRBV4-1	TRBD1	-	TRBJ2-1	TGCGCCAGCAGCTACCGACAGGGTGGGAATGAGCAGTTCTTC	CASSYRQGGNEQFF
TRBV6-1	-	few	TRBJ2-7	TGTGCCAGCAGTGAGGGCTTGGACGGGACCTACGAGCAGTACTTC	CASSEGLDGTYEQYF
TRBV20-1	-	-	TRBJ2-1	TGCAGTGCTCCCCCCCACAATGAGCAGTTCTTC	CSAPPHNEQFF
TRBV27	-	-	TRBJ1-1	TGTGCCAGCAGTTTGGGGGCGAACACTGAAGCTTTCTTT	CASSLGANTEAFF
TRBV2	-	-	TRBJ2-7	TGTGCCAGCATACTCCACGAGCAGTACTTC	CASILHEQYF
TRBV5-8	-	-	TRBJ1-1	TGTGCCAGCAGCTTGGACAGGCTGATTTTGAACACTGAAGCTTTCTTT	CASSLDRLILNTEAFF
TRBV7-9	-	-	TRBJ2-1	TGTGCCAGCAGCTTACTATCCCTCAATGAGCAGTTCTTC	CASSLLSLNEQFF
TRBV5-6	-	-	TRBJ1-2	TGTGCCAGCAGCTTGGTTGACGATTTTGGCTACACCTTC	CASSLVDDFGYTF
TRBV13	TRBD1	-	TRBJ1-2	TGTGCCAGCAGCTTTTGGCTCGGGACAGGTGGTAATGGCTACACCTTC	CASSFWLGTGGNGYTF
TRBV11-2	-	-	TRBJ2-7	TGTGCCAGCAGCTTTGAAGGGCGAGTTAGTTACGAGCAGTACTTC	CASSFEGRVSYEQYF
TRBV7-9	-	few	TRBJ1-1	TGTGCCAGCAGCTTAGAAGGGCAGGTGGGGACTGAAGCTTTCTTT	CASSLEGQVGTEAFF
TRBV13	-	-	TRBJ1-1	TGTGCCAGCAGCTCGTCGTTCTCCATGGGGGGTGAAGCTTTCTTT	CASSSSFSMGGEAFF
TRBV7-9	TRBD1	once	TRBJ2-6	TGTGCCAGCAGCTTAGGTACAGGGGGATTTGGGGCCAACGTCCTGACTTTC	CASSLGTGGFGANVLTF
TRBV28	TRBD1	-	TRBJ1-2	TGTGCCAGCAGGCTCAGGGGGGCCGGCTATGGCTACACCTTC	CASRLRGAGYGYTF
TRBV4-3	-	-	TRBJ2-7	TGCGCCAGCAGCCAAGAATCCGGGAGCGGCTACGAGCAGTACTTC	CASSQESGSGYEQYF
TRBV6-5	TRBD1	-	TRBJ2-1	TGTGCCAGCAGTTACACGACAGGGGTGAACTACAATGAGCAGTTCTTC	CASSYTTGVNYNEQFF
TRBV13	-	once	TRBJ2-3	TGTGCCAGCAGCCCCTCGACGGGTCAGGTCACAGATACGCAGTATTTT	CASSPSTGQVTDTQYF
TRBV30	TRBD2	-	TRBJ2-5	TGTGCCTGGAGTGGGACTAGCAGGGAGACCCAGTACTTC	CAWSGTSRETQYF
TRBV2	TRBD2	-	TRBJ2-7	TGTGCCAGCAGTGAGGGCCCGTATCGGACTAGCTACGAGCAGTACTTC	CASSEGPYRTSYEQYF
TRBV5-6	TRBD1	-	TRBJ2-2	TGTGCCAGCAGCTGGGACAGCACCGGGGAGCTGTTTTTT	CASSWDSTGELFF
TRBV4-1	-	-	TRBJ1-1	TGCGCCAGCAGCCACCGCGAGGGCACTGAAGCTTTCTTT	CASSHREGTEAFF
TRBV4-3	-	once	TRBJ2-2	TGCGCCAGCAGCCAAGATCGGTCCGCGACCGGGGAGCTGTTTTTT	CASSQDRSATGELFF
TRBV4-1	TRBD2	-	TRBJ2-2	TGCGCCAGCAAAGATAGCGGGGGAACTAACACCGGGGAGCTGTTTTTT	CASKDSGGTNTGELFF
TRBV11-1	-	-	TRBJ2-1	TGTGCCAGCAGCCGTTTATCACAGGGTCCTGTAGACAATGAGCAGTTCTTC	CASSRLSQGPVDNEQFF
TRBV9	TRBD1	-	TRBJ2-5	TGTGCCAGCAGCGCTTACGGGACAGGGTTGGAGACCCAGTACTTC	CASSAYGTGLETQYF
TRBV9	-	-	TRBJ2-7	TGTGCCAGCAGCGTAGCGGACTACGCCTACGAGCAGTACTTC	CASSVADYAYEQYF
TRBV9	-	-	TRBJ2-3	TGTGCCAGCAGCGGTACGTCTAGCACAGATACGCAGTATTTT	CASSGTSSTDTQYF